The T cell receptor beta chain under discussion was sequenced for a study of T-cell reconstitution after alpha-beta-depleted transplantation in children. Per the germline V gene, CDR1 is SQVTM and CDR2 is ANQGSEA. With V trimmed by 8 bases and J by 4 bases, 8 bases remained unmatched. The CDR3 runs to 13 residues. Unique molecular identifiers were incorporated into the prepared TCRbeta library. TCRdb itself ran the PCR reads through MiXCR, one entry per CDR3 protein. The table has 90,000 to 100,000 distinct CDR3 sequences, 23% seen once. The table lists this clonotype with many counts. Its antigen is as yet unknown. The study, taken as a whole, reports: The origin of alpha-beta T cells about two months after transplant was reportedly several hundred expanded graft clones.

The receptor comes from a boy aged 2 to 10 with acute lymphoblastic leukemia, due to receive a stem cell transplant. This specimen was PBMCs, taken before TCRalphabeta/CD19-depleted stem cell transplant. The rearrangement joins TRBV29-1 to TRBJ2-5, with 9 bases that match TRBD2. The CDR3 bases are TGCAGCCAAAGCGGAGCGGGAGGAGAGACCCAGTACTTC. Translation gives CSQSGAGGETQYF. Drawing the rest from reference TRBV29-1 and TRBJ2-5, the complete variable domain is SAVISQKPSRDICQRGTSLTIQCQVDSQVTMMFWYRQQPGQSLTLIATANQGSEATYESGFVIDKFPISRPNLTFSTLTVSNMSPEDSSIYLCSQSGAGGETQYFGPGTRLLVL.